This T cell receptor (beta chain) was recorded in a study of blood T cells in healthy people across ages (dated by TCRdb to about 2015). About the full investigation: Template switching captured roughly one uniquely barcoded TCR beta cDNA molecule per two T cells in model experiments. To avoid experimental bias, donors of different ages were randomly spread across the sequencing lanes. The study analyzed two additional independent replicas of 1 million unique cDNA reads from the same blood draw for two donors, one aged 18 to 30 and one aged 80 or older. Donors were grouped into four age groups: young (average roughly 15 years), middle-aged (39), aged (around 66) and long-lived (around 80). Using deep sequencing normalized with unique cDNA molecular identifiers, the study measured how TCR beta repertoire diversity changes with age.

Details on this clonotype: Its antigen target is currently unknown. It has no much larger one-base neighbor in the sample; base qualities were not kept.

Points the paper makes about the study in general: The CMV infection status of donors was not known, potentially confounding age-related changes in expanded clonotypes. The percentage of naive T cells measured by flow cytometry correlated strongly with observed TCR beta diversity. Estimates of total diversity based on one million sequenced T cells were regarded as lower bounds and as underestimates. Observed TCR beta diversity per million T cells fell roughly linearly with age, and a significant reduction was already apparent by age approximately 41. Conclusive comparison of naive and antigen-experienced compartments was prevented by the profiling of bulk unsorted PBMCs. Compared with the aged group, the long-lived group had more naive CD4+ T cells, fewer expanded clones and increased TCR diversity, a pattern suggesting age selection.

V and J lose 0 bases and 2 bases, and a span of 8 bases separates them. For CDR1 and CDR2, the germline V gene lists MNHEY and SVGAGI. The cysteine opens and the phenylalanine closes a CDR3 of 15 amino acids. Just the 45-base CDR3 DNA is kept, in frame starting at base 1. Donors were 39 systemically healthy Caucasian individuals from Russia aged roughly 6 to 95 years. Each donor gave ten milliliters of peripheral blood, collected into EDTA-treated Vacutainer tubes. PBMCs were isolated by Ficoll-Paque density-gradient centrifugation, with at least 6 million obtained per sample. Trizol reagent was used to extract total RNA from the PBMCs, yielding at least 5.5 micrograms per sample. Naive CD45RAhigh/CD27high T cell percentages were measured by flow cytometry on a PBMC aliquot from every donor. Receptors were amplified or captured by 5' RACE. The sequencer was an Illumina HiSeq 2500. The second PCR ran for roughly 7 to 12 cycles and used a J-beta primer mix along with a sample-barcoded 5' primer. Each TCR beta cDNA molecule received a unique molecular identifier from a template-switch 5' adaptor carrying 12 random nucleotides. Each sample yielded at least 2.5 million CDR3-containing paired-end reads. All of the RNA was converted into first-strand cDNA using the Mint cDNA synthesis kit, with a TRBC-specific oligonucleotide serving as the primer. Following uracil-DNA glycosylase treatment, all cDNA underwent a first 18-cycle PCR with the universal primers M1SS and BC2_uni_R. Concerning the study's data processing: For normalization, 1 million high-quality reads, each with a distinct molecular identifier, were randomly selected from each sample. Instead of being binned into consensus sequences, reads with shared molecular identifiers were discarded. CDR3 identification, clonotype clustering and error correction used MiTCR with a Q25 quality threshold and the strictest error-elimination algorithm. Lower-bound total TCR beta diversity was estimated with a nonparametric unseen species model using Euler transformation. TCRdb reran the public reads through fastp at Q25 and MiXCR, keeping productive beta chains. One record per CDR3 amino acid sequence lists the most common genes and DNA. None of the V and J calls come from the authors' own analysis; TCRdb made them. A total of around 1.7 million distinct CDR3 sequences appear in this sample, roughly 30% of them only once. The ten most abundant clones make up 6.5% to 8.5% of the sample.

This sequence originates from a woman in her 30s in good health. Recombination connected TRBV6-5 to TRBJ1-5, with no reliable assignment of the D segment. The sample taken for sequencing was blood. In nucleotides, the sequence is TGTGCCAGCAGTTACTCGATGGCAGGCAATCAGCCCCAGCATTTT. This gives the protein CASSYSMAGNQPQHF.